The 16 T cell receptor beta chains given below trace back to one sample, sequenced in a study of CD4 and CD8 cells across lung adenocarcinoma regions. TCRdb independently ran MiXCR on the PCR reads; one entry per CDR3 protein. The sample has 7,000 to 9,500 distinct CDR3 sequences, around 45% seen once; the top ten hold nearly 97%. Sequencing was done on a sample of CD8+ T cells from the center of a lung tumor. These receptors came from a male donor with lung adenocarcinoma. The CD4 and CD8 labels of this study may be unreliable.

V gene TRBV6-5 combines with J gene TRBJ2-1, with TRBD2 matching 7 bases. V lost 2 bases and J lost 8; bases outside the gene matches: 6. Germline V gives CDR1 MNHEY, CDR2 SVGAGI. CDR3 length equals 14 residues. The CDR3 sequence is CASSYDLRGDEQFF. CDR3 in DNA: TGTGCCAGCAGTTACGATCTCCGGGGGGATGAGCAGTTCTTC.

This clonotype was observed at least ten times. The chain links TRBV3-1 to TRBJ2-1; D call uncertain. This CDR3 contains 12 residues. V lost 10 bases and J lost 8, with 15 bases in between. Looked up from germline, CDR1 is LGHDT and CDR2 is YNNKEL (reference sequence). The CDR3 reads CATSYHKDEQFF. The CDR3 DNA reads TGTGCCACGTCGTACCACAAGGATGAGCAGTTCTTC.

The genes are TRBV6-1 and TRBJ2-1, with D perhaps TRBD1 (5 bases). The J call is doubtful: the DNA matches TRBJ2-7 better. This CDR3 has 14 residues. The germline CDR1 and CDR2 sequences are MNHNS and SASEGT. The CDR3 sequence is CASRSRGQPYEQYF. As DNA, the CDR3 is TGTGCCAGCAGATCAAGGGGTCAGCCCTACGAGCAGTACTTC.

This clonotype has a handful of counts. The chain recombines TRBV6-1 with TRBJ2-3, with 11 bases lining up with TRBD2. Germline loops: CDR1 MNHNS, CDR2 SASEGT. The CDR3 runs 15 residues. Unmatched junction bases numbered 7, after V lost 9 bases and J lost 2 bases. CDR3 in amino acids: CASWGTSGHTDTQYF. CDR3 DNA sequence: TGTGCCAGTTGGGGGACTAGCGGACACACAGATACGCAGTATTTT.

V is TRBV7-2 and J is TRBJ2-3; 8 positions agree with TRBD2. V lost 2 bases, J lost 6 bases, and 7 bases stayed unmatched. The germline gives CDR1 SGHTA, CDR2 FQGNSA. CDR3 size: 15 residues. The CDR3 region has the DNA TGTGCCAGCAGCTTAACGGGGGGGCCTCTTGATACGCAGTATTTT. Translation: CASSLTGGPLDTQYF.

This clonotype was seen many times. The chain employs TRBV30 and TRBJ2-3, with 11 bases lining up with TRBD2. CDR3 size: 14 residues. J lost 0 bases, V lost 7 bases, and 3 bases had no gene match. Looked up from germline, CDR1 is GTSNPN and CDR2 is SVGIG (reference sequence). The CDR3 DNA is TGTGCCTCCAGGACTAGCGGGAGCACAGATACGCAGTATTTT. It is translated as CASRTSGSTDTQYF.

This clonotype was seen just once. The chain has TRBV7-6 and TRBJ1-3; D is unclear. This CDR3 spans 15 amino acids. CDR1 is SGHVS, CDR2 FNYEAQ, per germline. V lost 2 bases, J lost 0 bases, and 8 bases lay in between. The CDR3 DNA sequence: TGTGCCAGCAGCTTATCCGGCACCTCTGGAAACACCATATATTTT. Its translation: CASSLSGTSGNTIYF.

The rearrangement joins TRBV10-1 to TRBJ2-3, with 11 bases that match TRBD2. V dropped 4 bases and J dropped 9; count of bases not matched to a gene: 12. Germline assignment: CDR1 WNHNN and CDR2 SYGVQD (reference sequence). There are 16 residues in the CDR3. The CDR3 region has the DNA TGCGCCAGCAGTGTCGGCCTAGCGGGGGGTCGGGGAACGCAGTATTTT. Translated, it gives CASSVGLAGGRGTQYF.

This clonotype was detected ten times or more. The chain uses TRBV4-1 and TRBJ2-5; perhaps TRBD2 as D (6 bases). The J call may be incorrect, as the DNA end agrees better with TRBJ2-7. The germline V gene has CDR1 MGHRA and CDR2 YSYEKL. The CDR3 has 12 amino acids. The DNA of the CDR3 is TGCGCCAGCAGCGACGGAGGGAACGAGCAGTACTTC. It specifies CASSDGGNEQYF.

This clonotype was observed at least ten times. DNA of the CDR3: TGTGCCAGCAGTTACTCGAACAGGCTCTTCTATGGCTACACCTTC. Translation gives CASSYSNRLFYGYTF. The chain carries TRBV6-5 and TRBJ1-2; perhaps TRBD1 as D (5 bases). The germline V and J ends were trimmed by 0 bases and 4 bases, with 12 bases remaining between them. Germline V CDR1 and CDR2: MNHEY, SVGAGI. The CDR3 is 15 amino acids.

The table lists this clonotype with many counts. The V gene is TRBV7-6, the J gene TRBJ2-3; D not resolved. This CDR3 comprises 13 residues. From germline, CDR1 is SGHVS and CDR2 FNYEAQ. The V end was cut by 5 bases, the J end by 8 bases, with 14 bases between. The CDR3 DNA sequence: TGTGCCAGCAGCGAAATCGACGGTGGTACGCAGTATTTT. It encodes CASSEIDGGTQYF.

This clonotype appeared many times. The chain couples TRBV6-1 to TRBJ1-5, with 9 bases fitting TRBD1. Germline CDR1 reads MNHNS; CDR2 reads SASEGT. V shed 7 bases and J 2 bases; nucleotides not matched to a gene: 6. This CDR3 is built from 15 residues. Written as DNA, the CDR3 is TGTGCCAGCACGACAGGGGGTGGTGGCAATCAGCCCCAGCATTTT. Protein sequence: CASTTGGGGNQPQHF.

This clonotype came up many times. V is TRBV7-8 and J is TRBJ2-7; D call uncertain. Per germline, CDR1 SGHVS and CDR2 FQNEAQ. The CDR3 loop spans 11 amino acids. With 5 bases removed from V and 5 bases from J, the gap between germline ends came to 7 bases. As DNA, the CDR3 is TGTGCCAGCAGCCTCCGCAACGAGCAGTACTTC. It translates to CASSLRNEQYF.

The chain employs TRBV10-2 and TRBJ2-1, with D maybe TRBD1 (6 bases). The J call may be wrong; the DNA end is better matched by TRBJ2-7. The CDR3 is 14 residues long. Germline CDR1 is WSHSY and CDR2 is SAAADI. The CDR3 coding sequence is TGCGCCGTCCGGAGGACCCAGGGGACCTACGAGCAGTACTTC. Translating it yields CAVRRTQGTYEQYF.

V is TRBV12-3 or TRBV12-4 and J is TRBJ2-7, with D possibly being TRBD1 (6 bases). This CDR3 region has 16 residues. V was shortened by 3 bases and J by 2 bases, with 17 bases between the two germline ends. CDR3 region: CASSFSRTAYTYEQYF. DNA of the CDR3: TGTGCCAGCAGTTTCTCCCGGACAGCCTATACCTACGAGCAGTACTTC.

The chain recombines TRBV28 with TRBJ2-1, with no clear D. The DNA end is a closer match to TRBJ2-7, so the J assignment may be wrong. This CDR3 spans 14 amino acids. Germline V gene data show CDR1 as MDHEN and CDR2 as SYDVKM. The DNA of the CDR3 is TGTGCCAGCGCTGGGGAAAAGAAATACAATGAGCAGTACTTC. Amino acids: CASAGEKKYNEQYF.